Listed below are T cell receptor beta chains from one sample, sequenced in a study of cytomegalovirus exposure and HLA in healthy donors. TCRdb's copy holds only in-frame clones and misses some; the assay was immunoSEQ multiplex PCR. This table holds 60,000 to 65,000 clones, around 95% found once. Sample: PBMCs. Receptors originate from a woman aged 18 to 35 in good health and CMV-seropositive. CDR3s include the opening cysteine and the closing phenylalanine or tryptophan. The D gene is left open where the match is weak.

V,J,D,DNA,CDR3
TRBV5-4,TRBJ1-4,NA,TGTGCCAGCAGCTGGATCGGACGGGGGAGTAATGAAAAACTGTTTTTT,CASSWIGRGSNEKLFF
TRBV11-3,TRBJ2-3,NA,TGTGCCAGCAGCTTTTCGGGGTTGGATACGCAGTATTTT,CASSFSGLDTQYF
TRBV5-1,TRBJ2-5,NA,TGCGCCAGCAGCGCGGCGCCAGGGGGAGGAGAGACCCAGTACTTC,CASSAAPGGGETQYF
TRBV4-3,TRBJ2-2,NA,TGCGCCAGCAGCCAAGATGACCAAGGAGGCGGCACCGGGGAGCTGTTTTTT,CASSQDDQGGGTGELFF
TRBV5-6,TRBJ1-1,NA,TGTGCCAGCAGCTTGTCGCCGGGGAAGAACACTGAAGCTTTCTTT,CASSLSPGKNTEAFF
TRBV2,TRBJ1-5,TRBD1,TGTGCCAGCCTTTCCGGGGGACAGGGGGATCAGCCCCAGCATTTT,CASLSGGQGDQPQHF
TRBV7-9,TRBJ2-1,TRBD2,TGTGCCAGCAGCCTACGGACTAGCGGGGATGGTGAGCAGTTCTTC,CASSLRTSGDGEQFF
TRBV19,TRBJ2-1,TRBD1,TGTGCCAGTAGTGCCCGGGGACAGGGAGAACCATACAATGAGCAGTTCTTC,CASSARGQGEPYNEQFF
TRBV28,TRBJ2-1,NA,TGTGCGGCGGGGCATGAGCAGTTCTTC,CAAGHEQFF
TRBV4-1,TRBJ1-1,TRBD1,TGCGCCAGCAGCCAACACAGGGGCGACACTGAAGCTTTCTTT,CASSQHRGDTEAFF
TRBV19,TRBJ2-7,TRBD2,TGTGCCAGTACCGGCGCGGGAGAAACCTACGAGCAGTACTTC,CASTGAGETYEQYF